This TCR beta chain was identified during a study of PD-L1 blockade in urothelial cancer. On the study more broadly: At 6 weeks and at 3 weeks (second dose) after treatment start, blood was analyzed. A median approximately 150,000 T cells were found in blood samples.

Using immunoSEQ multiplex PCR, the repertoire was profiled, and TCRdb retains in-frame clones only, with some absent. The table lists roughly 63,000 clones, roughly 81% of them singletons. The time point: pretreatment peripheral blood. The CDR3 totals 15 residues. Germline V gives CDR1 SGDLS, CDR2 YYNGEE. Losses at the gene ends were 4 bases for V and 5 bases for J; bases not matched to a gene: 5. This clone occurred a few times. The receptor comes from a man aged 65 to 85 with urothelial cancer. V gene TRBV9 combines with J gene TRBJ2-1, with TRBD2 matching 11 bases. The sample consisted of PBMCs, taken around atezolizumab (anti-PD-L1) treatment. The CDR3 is CASSLLAGGHNEQFF. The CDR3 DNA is TGTGCCAGCAGCCTCCTAGCGGGAGGCCACAATGAGCAGTTCTTC.